These 15 T cell receptor beta chains were all obtained from the same sample, sequenced in a study of T cell repertoires in cytomegalovirus infection. No antigen is known for these receptors. TCRdb passed the reads through MiXCR, listing each CDR3 protein once. Among approximately 390,000 distinct CDR3 sequences listed, about 35% were seen once. Sequenced here: cultured PBMCs, sampled from culture after CMV antigen stimulation. The receptors here all came from a human donor in good health (CMV status not recorded). Some clones in this sample may be carry-over from other donors' samples.

The chain joins TRBV6-5 to TRBJ2-3; 8 bases map to TRBD1. V shed 6 bases and J 3 bases; nucleotides not matched to a gene: 5. The CDR3 length is 14 residues. The V gene's germline CDR1 is MNHEY and CDR2 SVGAGI. The CDR3: CASRQTGGTDTQYF. The CDR3 DNA follows: TGTGCCAGCAGACAAACAGGGGGTACAGATACGCAGTATTTT.

V and J are TRBV19 and TRBJ2-2, with 8 bases fitting TRBD2. From germline, CDR1 is LNHDA and CDR2 SQIVND (reference sequence). The CDR3 loop spans 17 amino acids. V shed 7 bases and J 3 bases; nucleotides not matched to a gene: 13. The CDR3 sequence is CASKGGGGRKYTGELFF. The CDR3 nucleotides read TGTGCCAGTAAGGGGGGCGGGGGGCGCAAATACACCGGGGAGCTGTTTTTT. Looking up the rest from reference TRBV19 and TRBJ2-2 gives the full variable domain: DGGITQSPKYLFRKEGQNVTLSCEQNLNHDAMYWYRQDPGQGLRLIYYSQIVNDFQKGDIAEGYSVSREKKESFPLTVTSAQKNPTAFYLCASKGGGGRKYTGELFFGEGSRLTVL.

The chain couples TRBV7-2 to TRBJ2-5; no definite D call. Between the trimmed V and J ends, which lost 7 bases and 2 bases, there was a span of 11 bases. The CDR3 extends over 13 amino acids. Looked up from germline, CDR1 is SGHTA and CDR2 is FQGNSA. The CDR3 DNA follows: TGTGCCAGCAAAATAGCCTATCAAGAGACCCAGTACTTC. Amino acid sequence: CASKIAYQETQYF.

At least ten counts were recorded for this clonotype. The chain joins TRBV7-2 to TRBJ1-3; D call uncertain. The length of the CDR3 is 13 residues. Between the trimmed V and J ends, which lost 2 bases and 7 bases, there was a span of 9 bases. CDR1 is SGHTA, CDR2 FQGNSA, per germline. Written as DNA, the CDR3 is TGTGCCAGCAGCTTAATTTCCCAGAACACCATATATTTT. Translating it yields CASSLISQNTIYF.

In this sample, this clonotype turned up a few times. The chain joins TRBV29-1 to TRBJ1-3; no reliable D call. Germline V CDR1 and CDR2: SQVTM, ANQGSEA. The V end was cut by 4 bases, the J end by 4 bases, with 8 bases between. CDR3 size: 12 residues. The CDR3 DNA is TGCAGCGTTGGGGATGGGGGAAACACCATATATTTT. The encoded protein is CSVGDGGNTIYF.

This clonotype was observed many times. The J gene is TRBJ2-6, the V gene TRBV10-3, with 10 bases matching TRBD1. This CDR3 contains 16 residues. V dropped 7 bases and J dropped 4; count of bases not matched to a gene: 7. Germline-derived CDR1 and CDR2 are ENHRY and SYGVKD. CDR3 sequence: CAINRDRGSGANVLTF. DNA of the CDR3: TGTGCCATCAATCGGGACAGGGGCTCAGGGGCCAACGTCCTGACTTTC.

The V and J genes are TRBV5-8 and TRBJ1-1, with TRBD1 matching over 7 bases. This CDR3 region has 14 residues. Germline V lookup: CDR1 SGHTS, CDR2 YDEGEE. Trimming at V came to 6 bases and at J to 4 bases, leaving 9 bases not matched to a gene. The CDR3 DNA reads TGTGCCAGCACCAACAGGGGATTAGGCACTGAAGCTTTCTTT. Its protein is CASTNRGLGTEAFF. The full variable domain, completed using reference TRBV5-8 and TRBJ1-1, is EAGVTQSPTHLIKTRGQQATLRCSPISGHTSVYWYQQALGLGLQFLLWYDEGEERNRGNFPPRFSGRQFPNYSSELNVNALELEDSALYLCASTNRGLGTEAFFGQGTRLTVV.

This sequence joins TRBV7-8 and TRBJ1-2; D not certain. The CDR3 runs to 14 residues. Germline lookup yields CDR1 SGHVS and CDR2 FQNEAQ. Trimming left V 2 bases short and J 1 base short, with 8 bases between. The CDR3: CASSLFYSNYGYTF. As DNA, the CDR3 is TGTGCCAGCAGCTTATTTTACAGTAACTATGGCTACACCTTC.

The V call is TRBV19, the J call TRBJ1-2; D is possibly TRBD1 (6 bases). CDR1 and CDR2 from the germline V gene are LNHDA and SQIVND (reference sequence). The CDR3 spans 13 residues. V lost 5 bases and J 3 bases, leaving 10 bases between the germline ends. The CDR3 is CASSPGHHYGYTF. The CDR3 DNA sequence: TGTGCCAGTAGTCCGGGACACCACTATGGCTACACCTTC.

V is TRBV12-3 or TRBV12-4 and J is TRBJ2-1, with TRBD1 as a possible D gene (6 bases). Trimming removed 1 base from V and 2 bases from J, with 9 bases in between. The CDR3 runs 15 residues. In nucleotides, the CDR3 is TGTGCCAGCAGTTTAGTCCAGGGGCCCTACAATGAGCAGTTCTTC. Encoded protein: CASSLVQGPYNEQFF.

The rearrangement joins TRBV7-6 to TRBJ2-3; D may be TRBD1 or TRBD2 (5 bases each). Deletions cut 5 bases from V and 3 bases from J, with 24 bases between. There are 18 residues in the CDR3. Germline V CDR1 and CDR2: SGHVS, FNYEAQ. The CDR3 reads CASSPGPFGAVGTDTQYF. The CDR3 nucleotides read TGTGCCAGCAGCCCGGGACCCTTTGGAGCGGTTGGGACAGATACGCAGTATTTT.

V is TRBV11-3 and J is TRBJ2-4; D remains ambiguous. The CDR3 has 11 amino acids. The germline CDR1 and CDR2 sequences are SGHNT and YENEEA. Trimming pared 7 bases from V and 7 bases from J, leaving 8 bases between. In DNA, the CDR3 is TGTGCCAGCACTGAAGATAACATTCAGTACTTC. The encoded protein is CASTEDNIQYF.

The chain couples TRBV10-3 to TRBJ1-3; D is perhaps TRBD1 (5 bases). The germline V and J ends were trimmed by 4 bases and 5 bases, with 18 bases remaining between them. CDR1 is ENHRY, CDR2 SYGVKD, per germline. The CDR3 is 16 amino acids. This CDR3 reads CAISASYNGARNTIYF. CDR3 nucleotide sequence: TGTGCCATCAGTGCCTCTTATAATGGGGCTCGAAACACCATATATTTT.

The chain carries TRBV5-1 and TRBJ1-1; 8 nucleotides align to TRBD1. Trimming took 3 bases from V and 1 from J; bases not matched to a gene: 8. Germline V gives CDR1 SGHRS, CDR2 YFSETQ. This CDR3 is built from 16 residues. This chain's CDR3 is CASSSGQALQNTEAFF. The CDR3 DNA sequence: TGCGCCAGCAGCTCGGGACAGGCCCTACAGAACACTGAAGCTTTCTTT.

The chain uses TRBV4-1 and TRBJ2-7; TRBD2 agrees at 8 bases. The CDR3 covers 15 residues. The ends lost 1 base at V and 0 bases at J; junction bases unmatched: 2. Per germline, CDR1 MGHRA and CDR2 YSYEKL. The CDR3 loop reads CASSQVTSGSYEQYV. The CDR3 DNA is TGCGCCAGCAGCCAAGTCACTAGCGGCTCCTACGAGCAGTACGTC.